The next 3 T cell receptor beta chains were all read from a single sample in a study of Ad26.COV2.S vaccination and SARS-CoV-2 variants. Data came from immunoSEQ multiplex PCR; TCRdb stores just in-frame clones and leaves some out. The table has 150,000 to 200,000 clones, about 83% seen once; the top ten hold 5.5% to 6%. Here the sequenced sample was peripheral blood, taken after recovery from COVID-19. The receptors shown here come from a human donor who had recovered from COVID-19.

This clone turned up a few times. CDR3 protein: CAISAGKANYGYTF. The CDR3 bases are TGTGCCATCAGTGCCGGGAAAGCTAACTATGGCTACACCTTC. The chain links TRBV10-3 to TRBJ1-2; D unresolved. The CDR3 has 14 amino acids. Trimming shortened V by 4 bases and J by 0 bases, and 9 bases separated the two germline ends. CDR1 ENHRY and CDR2 SYGVKD come from the germline V gene.

The chain joins TRBV9 to TRBJ2-1, with TRBD1 matching 8 bases. Trimming took 2 bases from V and 8 from J; bases not matched to a gene: 9. Germline V lookup: CDR1 SGDLS, CDR2 YYNGEE. This CDR3 has 15 amino acids. The chain's CDR3 is CASSVSGQGRDEQFF. The CDR3 region has the DNA TGTGCCAGCAGCGTCTCAGGACAGGGTCGAGATGAGCAGTTCTTC.

This rearrangement joins TRBV9 to TRBJ2-6; maybe TRBD1 (5 bases). The germline CDR1 and CDR2 sequences are SGDLS and YYNGEE. V was clipped by 3 bases and J by 4 bases, with 14 bases between them. The CDR3 is 16 amino acids. The CDR3 spells CASSEFLGAGANVLTF. CDR3 bases: TGTGCCAGCAGCGAGTTCCTAGGGGCAGGGGCCAACGTCCTGACTTTC.